The entry that follows covers one T cell receptor (beta chain) sequence. In this sample, this clonotype turned up a few times. Its antigen specificity is not known. No base quality values were provided; no much bigger clone lies one nucleotide off. The library was made by RT-PCR. For sequencing, an Illumina HiSeq 2500 was employed. TCRdb handled the public reads itself, with Q25 trimming in fastp and clone calling in MiXCR, and kept productive beta chains. Each CDR3 protein appears once, grouped with its most common genes and DNA. The sample data list about 500,000 distinct CDR3 sequences, and about 17% of these were observed just once. Less than 4% of the sample is in the top ten clones. The source of the sample is a study of response to subunit inactivated influenza vaccine (dated by TCRdb to between 2017 and 2018). About the investigation overall: The study used deep quantitative T cell receptor repertoire profiling to track responses to a trivalent subunit inactivated influenza vaccine. Study-level results and caveats: It was suggested by the authors that each seasonal influenza vaccination may recruit only a limited number of new T cells.

As encoded in the germline V gene (reference sequence), CDR1 is LNHNV while CDR2 is YYDKDF. Cut back by 3 bases and 3 bases, the V and J ends lie 17 bases apart. Including cysteine and phenylalanine, the CDR3 has 16 amino acids. Only CDR3 DNA remains: 48 bases, in frame from the first base. In this chain, TRBV15 is recombined with TRBJ2-5, and possibly TRBD1, on 5 matching bases. The starting material was CD4+ T cells sorted from PBMCs, obtained roughly 24 months after vaccination. The TCR was taken from a man between 50 and 70 years old who received an inactivated influenza vaccine. Donor details come from another sample of the same person, matched by shared clones. DNA sequence: TGTGCCACCAGCAGCAGGACAATGCCGGCTAAAGAGACCCAGTACTTC. Translated, this is CATSSRTMPAKETQYF.